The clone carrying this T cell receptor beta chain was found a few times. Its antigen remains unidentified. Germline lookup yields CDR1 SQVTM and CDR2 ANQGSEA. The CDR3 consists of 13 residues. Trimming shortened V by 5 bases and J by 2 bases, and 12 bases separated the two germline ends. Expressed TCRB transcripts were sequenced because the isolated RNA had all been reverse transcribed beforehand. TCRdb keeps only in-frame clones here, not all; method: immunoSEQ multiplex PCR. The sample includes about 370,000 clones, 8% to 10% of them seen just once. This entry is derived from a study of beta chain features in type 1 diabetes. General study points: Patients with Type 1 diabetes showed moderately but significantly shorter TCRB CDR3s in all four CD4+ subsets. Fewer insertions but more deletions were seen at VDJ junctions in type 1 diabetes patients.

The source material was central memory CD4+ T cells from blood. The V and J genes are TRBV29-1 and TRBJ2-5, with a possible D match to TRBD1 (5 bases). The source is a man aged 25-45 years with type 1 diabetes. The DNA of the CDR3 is TGCAGCGTTTCGACAGATTTACAAGAGACCCAGTACTTC. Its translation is CSVSTDLQETQYF. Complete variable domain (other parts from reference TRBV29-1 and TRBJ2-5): SAVISQKPSRDICQRGTSLTIQCQVDSQVTMMFWYRQQPGQSLTLIATANQGSEATYESGFVIDKFPISRPNLTFSTLTVSNMSPEDSSIYLCSVSTDLQETQYFGPGTRLLVL.